In its sample, the clone carrying this TCR beta chain was seen a few times. The antigen is not known. These data come from a study of CD8 T cells in ankylosing spondylitis. TCRdb reprocessed the 5' RACE reads via MiXCR and lists one record per CDR3 protein. The sample holds about 440,000 distinct CDR3 sequences, 17% seen once. V was cut by 3 bases and J by 4 bases, with 13 bases left in between. This CDR3 is built from 14 residues. Germline assignment: CDR1 MDHEN and CDR2 SYDVKM. Study-level points and caveats: Reports say disease-linked clones showed up significantly more in matched ankylosing spondylitis synovial fluid. A motif of roughly 8 highly homologous TCR beta variants was seen as apparently characteristic of ankylosing spondylitis blood.

This receptor was identified in a male donor with ankylosing spondylitis. The source material was blood, either unsorted or a sorted T cell fraction (not recorded which). The rearrangement joins TRBV28 to TRBJ2-7; D possibly uses TRBD1 or TRBD2 (6 bases each). The CDR3 coding sequence is TGTGCCAGCAGTTTCGCGGGACAAAAGTACGAGCAGTACTTC. The encoded protein is CASSFAGQKYEQYF. Variable domain in full (rest from reference TRBV28 and TRBJ2-7): DVKVTQSSRYLVKRTGEKVFLECVQDMDHENMFWYRQDPGLGLRLIYFSYDVKMKEKGDIPEGYSVSREKKERFSLILESASTNQTSMYLCASSFAGQKYEQYFGPGTRLTVT.